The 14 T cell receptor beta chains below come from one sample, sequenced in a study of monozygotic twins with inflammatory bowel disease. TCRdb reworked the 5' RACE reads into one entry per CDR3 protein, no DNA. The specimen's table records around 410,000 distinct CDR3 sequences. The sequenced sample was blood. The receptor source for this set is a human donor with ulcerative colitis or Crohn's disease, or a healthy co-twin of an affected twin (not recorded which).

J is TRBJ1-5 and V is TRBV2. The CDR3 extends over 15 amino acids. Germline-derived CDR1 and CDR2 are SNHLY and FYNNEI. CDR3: CASSDYGNSNQPQHF.

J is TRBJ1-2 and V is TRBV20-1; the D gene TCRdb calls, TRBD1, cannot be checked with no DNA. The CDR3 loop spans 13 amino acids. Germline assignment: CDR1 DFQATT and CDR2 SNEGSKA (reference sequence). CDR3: CSASMAGTYGYTF.

The CDR3 region is CASSPVGTDEQFF. The V call is TRBV5-1, the J call TRBJ2-1; TCRdb calls TRBD2, which cannot be checked without DNA. Germline V lookup: CDR1 SGHRS, CDR2 YFSETQ. The CDR3 is 13 residues long.

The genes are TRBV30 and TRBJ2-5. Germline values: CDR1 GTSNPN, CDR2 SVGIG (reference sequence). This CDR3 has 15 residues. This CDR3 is CAWSVQRRPQETQYF.

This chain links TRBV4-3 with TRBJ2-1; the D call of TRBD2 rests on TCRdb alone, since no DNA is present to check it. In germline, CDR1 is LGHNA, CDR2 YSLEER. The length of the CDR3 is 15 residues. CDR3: CASSQDRTSGNEQFF.

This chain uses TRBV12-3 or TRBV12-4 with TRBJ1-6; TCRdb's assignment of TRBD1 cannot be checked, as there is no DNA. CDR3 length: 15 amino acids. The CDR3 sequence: CASSSSGQSGSPLHF.

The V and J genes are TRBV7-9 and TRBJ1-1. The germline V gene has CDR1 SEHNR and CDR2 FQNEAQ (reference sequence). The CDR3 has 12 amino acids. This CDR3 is CASSLTNTEAFF.

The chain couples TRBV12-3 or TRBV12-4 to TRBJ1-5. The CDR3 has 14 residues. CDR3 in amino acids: CASSLWGGNQPQHF.

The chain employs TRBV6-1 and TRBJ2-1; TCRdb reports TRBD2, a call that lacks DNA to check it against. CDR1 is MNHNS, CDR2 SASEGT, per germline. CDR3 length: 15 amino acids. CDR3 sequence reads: CASRLSGGLLNEQFF.

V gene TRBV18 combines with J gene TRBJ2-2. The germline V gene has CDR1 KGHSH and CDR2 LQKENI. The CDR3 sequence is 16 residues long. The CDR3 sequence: CASSPERQKNTGELFF.

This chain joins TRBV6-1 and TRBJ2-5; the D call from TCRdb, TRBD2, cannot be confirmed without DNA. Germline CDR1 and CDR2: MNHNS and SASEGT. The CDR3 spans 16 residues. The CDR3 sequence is CASSILNLAREETQYF.

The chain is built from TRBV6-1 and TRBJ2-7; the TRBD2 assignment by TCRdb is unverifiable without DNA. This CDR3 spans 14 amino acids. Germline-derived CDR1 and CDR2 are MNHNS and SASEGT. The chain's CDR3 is CASSGTSGPTEQYF.

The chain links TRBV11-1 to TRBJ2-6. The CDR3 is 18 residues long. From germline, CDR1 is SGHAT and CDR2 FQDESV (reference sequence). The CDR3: CASSLLGSQNSGANVLTF.

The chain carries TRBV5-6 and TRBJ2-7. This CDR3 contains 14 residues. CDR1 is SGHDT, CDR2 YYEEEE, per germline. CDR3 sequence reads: CASSTDRGSYEQYF.